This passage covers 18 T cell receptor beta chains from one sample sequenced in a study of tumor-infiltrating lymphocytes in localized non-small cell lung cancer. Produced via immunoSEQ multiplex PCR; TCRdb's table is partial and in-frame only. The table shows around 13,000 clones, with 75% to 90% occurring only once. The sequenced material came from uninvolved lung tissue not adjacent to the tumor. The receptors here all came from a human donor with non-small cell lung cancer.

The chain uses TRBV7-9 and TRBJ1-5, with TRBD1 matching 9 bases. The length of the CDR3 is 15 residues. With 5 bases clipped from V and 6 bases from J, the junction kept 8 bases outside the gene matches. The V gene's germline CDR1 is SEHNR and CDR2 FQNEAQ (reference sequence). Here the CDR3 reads CASSTTGQGGQPQHF. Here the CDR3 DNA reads TGTGCCAGCAGCACGACGGGACAGGGTGGTCAGCCCCAGCATTTT.

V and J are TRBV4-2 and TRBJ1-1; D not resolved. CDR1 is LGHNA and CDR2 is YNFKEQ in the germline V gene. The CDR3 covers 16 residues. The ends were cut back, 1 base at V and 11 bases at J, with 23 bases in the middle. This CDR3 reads CASSQVAMAEGRKAFF. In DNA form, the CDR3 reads TGTGCCAGCAGCCAAGTCGCCATGGCCGAAGGTAGGAAGGCTTTCTTT.

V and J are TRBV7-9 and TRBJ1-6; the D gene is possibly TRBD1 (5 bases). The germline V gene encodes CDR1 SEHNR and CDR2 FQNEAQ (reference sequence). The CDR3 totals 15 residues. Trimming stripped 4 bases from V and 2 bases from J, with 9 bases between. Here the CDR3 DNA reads TGTGCCAGCAGCTCAGGGAGGGCCTATAATTCACCCCTCCACTTT. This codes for CASSSGRAYNSPLHF.

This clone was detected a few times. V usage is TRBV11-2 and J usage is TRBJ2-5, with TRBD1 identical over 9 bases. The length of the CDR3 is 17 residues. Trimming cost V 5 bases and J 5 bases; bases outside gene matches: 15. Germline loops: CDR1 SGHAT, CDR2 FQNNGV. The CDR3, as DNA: TGTGCCAGCAGCCGAAATCAGTTCGGGACAGGGCTGGAGACCCAGTACTTC. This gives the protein CASSRNQFGTGLETQYF.

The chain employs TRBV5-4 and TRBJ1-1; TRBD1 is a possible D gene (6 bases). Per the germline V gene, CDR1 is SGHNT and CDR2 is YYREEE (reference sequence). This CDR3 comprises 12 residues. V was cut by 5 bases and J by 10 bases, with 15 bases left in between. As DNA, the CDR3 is TGTGCCAGCAGAGGGGTAAGGGGGGGAGCTTTCTTT. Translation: CASRGVRGGAFF.

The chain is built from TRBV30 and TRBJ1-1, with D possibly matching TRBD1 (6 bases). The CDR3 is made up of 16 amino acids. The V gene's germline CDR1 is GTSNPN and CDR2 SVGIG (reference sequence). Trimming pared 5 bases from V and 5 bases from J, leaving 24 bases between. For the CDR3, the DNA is TGTGCCTGGCGAAAACGAGGGTCCTTAAGGGGGACTGAAGCTTTCTTT. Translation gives CAWRKRGSLRGTEAFF.

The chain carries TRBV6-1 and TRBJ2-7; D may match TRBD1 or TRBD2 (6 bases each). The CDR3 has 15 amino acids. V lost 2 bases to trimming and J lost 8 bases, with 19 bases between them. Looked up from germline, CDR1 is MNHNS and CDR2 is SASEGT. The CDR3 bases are TGTGCCAGCAGTGAAAGGAGGGACACCCCTCAAAAGCAGTACTTC. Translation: CASSERRDTPQKQYF.

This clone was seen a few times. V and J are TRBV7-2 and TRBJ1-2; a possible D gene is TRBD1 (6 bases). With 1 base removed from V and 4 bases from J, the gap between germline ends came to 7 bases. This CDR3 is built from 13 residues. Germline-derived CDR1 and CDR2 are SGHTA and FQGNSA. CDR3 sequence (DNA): TGTGCCAGCAGCTTAGAAGGGGGCTATGGCTACACCTTC. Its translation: CASSLEGGYGYTF. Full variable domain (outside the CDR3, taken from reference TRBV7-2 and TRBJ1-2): GAGVSQSPSNKVTEKGKDVELRCDPISGHTALYWYRQSLGQGLEFLIYFQGNSAPDKSGLPSDRFSAERTGGSVSTLTIQRTQQEDSAVYLCASSLEGGYGYTFGSGTRLTVV.

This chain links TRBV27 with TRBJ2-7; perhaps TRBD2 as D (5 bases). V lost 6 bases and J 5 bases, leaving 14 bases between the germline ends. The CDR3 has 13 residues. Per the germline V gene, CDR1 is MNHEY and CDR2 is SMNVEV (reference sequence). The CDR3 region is CASSPTAAHEQYF. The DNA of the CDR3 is TGTGCCAGCAGCCCAACAGCGGCACACGAGCAGTACTTC.

The DNA of the CDR3 is TGTGCCATCCTGAGTGACACGAACACCGGGGAGCTGTTTTTT. Its translation is CAILSDTNTGELFF. The chain employs TRBV11-1 and TRBJ2-2, with D unresolved. CDR1 and CDR2 from the germline V gene are SGHAT and FQDESV (reference sequence). Trimming removed 10 bases from V and 0 bases from J, with 12 bases in between. The CDR3 has 14 amino acids. The whole variable domain, filled in from reference TRBV11-1 and TRBJ2-2, reads EAEVAQSPRYKITEKSQAVAFWCDPISGHATLYWYRQILGQGPELLVQFQDESVVDDSQLPKDRFSAERLKGVDSTLKIQPAELGDSAMYLCAILSDTNTGELFFGEGSRLTVL.

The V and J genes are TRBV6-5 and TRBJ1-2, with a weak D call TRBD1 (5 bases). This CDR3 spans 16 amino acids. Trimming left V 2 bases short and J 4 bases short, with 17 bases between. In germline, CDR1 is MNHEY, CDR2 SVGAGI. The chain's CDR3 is CASSYGGNTNSYGYTF. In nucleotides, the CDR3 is TGTGCCAGCAGTTACGGGGGGAACACGAATTCCTATGGCTACACCTTC.

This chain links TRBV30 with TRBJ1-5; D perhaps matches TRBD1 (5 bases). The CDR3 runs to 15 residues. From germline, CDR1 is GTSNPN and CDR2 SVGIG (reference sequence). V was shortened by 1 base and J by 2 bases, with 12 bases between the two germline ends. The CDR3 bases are TGTGCCTGGAGTGATTCACAGGCCCGCAATCAGCCCCAGCATTTT. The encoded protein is CAWSDSQARNQPQHF.

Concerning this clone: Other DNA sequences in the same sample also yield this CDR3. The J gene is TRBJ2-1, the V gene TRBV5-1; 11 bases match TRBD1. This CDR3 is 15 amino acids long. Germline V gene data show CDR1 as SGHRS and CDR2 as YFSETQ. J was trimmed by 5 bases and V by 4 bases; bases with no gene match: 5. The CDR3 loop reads CASSLGQGGHNEQFF. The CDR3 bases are TGCGCCAGCAGCCTGGGACAGGGGGGGCACAATGAGCAGTTCTTC.

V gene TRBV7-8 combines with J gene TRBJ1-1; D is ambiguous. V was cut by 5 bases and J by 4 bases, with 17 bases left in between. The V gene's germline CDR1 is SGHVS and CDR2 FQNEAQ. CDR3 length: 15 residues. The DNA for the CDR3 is TGTGCCAGCAGCCCTGTAACCGGGGTGGCCACTGAAGCTTTCTTT. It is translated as CASSPVTGVATEAFF.

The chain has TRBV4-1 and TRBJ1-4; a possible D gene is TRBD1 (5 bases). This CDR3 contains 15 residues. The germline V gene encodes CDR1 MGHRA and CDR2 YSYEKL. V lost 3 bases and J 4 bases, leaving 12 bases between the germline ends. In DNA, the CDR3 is TGCGCCAGCAGCCAGGTGACAGACTATAATGAAAAACTGTTTTTT. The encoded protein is CASSQVTDYNEKLFF.

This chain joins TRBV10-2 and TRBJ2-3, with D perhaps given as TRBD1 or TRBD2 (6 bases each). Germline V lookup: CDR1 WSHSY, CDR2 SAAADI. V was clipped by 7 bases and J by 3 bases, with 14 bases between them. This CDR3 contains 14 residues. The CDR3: CASTPGAATDTQYF. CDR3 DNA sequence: TGCGCCAGCACCCCGGGGGCCGCAACAGATACGCAGTATTTT.

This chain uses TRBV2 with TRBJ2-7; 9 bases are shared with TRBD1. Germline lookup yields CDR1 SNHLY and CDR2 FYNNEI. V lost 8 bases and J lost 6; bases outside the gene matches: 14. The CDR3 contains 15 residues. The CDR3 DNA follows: TGTGCCAGCTCGCGACCCACGGGACAGGGTAGCGAGCAGTACTTC. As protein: CASSRPTGQGSEQYF.

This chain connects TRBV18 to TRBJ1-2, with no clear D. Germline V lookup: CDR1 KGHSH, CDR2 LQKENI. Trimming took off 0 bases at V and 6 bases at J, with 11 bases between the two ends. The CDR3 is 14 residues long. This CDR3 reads CASSPPGRADGYTF. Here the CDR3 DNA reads TGTGCCAGCTCACCACCAGGGAGGGCGGATGGCTACACCTTC.